Given below is one T cell receptor (beta chain) in context. What it binds is unknown. When replicate PCRs were run on sorted subsets, they used about 200 ng DNA, tens of thousands of T cell genomes. Libraries were prepared by immunoSEQ multiplex PCR; TCRdb keeps only in-frame clonotypes and omits some of them. In the table there are over a million clones, roughly 75% of which are singletons. There were only Caucasian adults among the donors, and all lived in Nashville, Tennessee. The germline V gene has CDR1 KGHSH and CDR2 LQKENI. This CDR3 spans 14 amino acids. V was pared by 6 bases and J by 4 bases, with 14 bases between. The sample is drawn from a study of shared clonotypes between healthy human individuals. Points from the study as a whole: It was anticipated that sequencing depth would influence how many clonotypes donors shared. The diversity represented, both genetic and in exposure history, was limited by few donors.

This receptor was taken from a man aged 18 to 29 in good health. This sequence joins TRBV18 and TRBJ2-3, with D possibly TRBD2 on 5 matching bases. The sequencing input was memory CD4+ T cells sorted from blood. Subset denoted: CD45RA-negative fraction. The CDR3 reads CASSWASGSDTQYF. The DNA for the CDR3 is TGTGCCAGCTCTTGGGCGAGCGGATCAGATACGCAGTATTTT.